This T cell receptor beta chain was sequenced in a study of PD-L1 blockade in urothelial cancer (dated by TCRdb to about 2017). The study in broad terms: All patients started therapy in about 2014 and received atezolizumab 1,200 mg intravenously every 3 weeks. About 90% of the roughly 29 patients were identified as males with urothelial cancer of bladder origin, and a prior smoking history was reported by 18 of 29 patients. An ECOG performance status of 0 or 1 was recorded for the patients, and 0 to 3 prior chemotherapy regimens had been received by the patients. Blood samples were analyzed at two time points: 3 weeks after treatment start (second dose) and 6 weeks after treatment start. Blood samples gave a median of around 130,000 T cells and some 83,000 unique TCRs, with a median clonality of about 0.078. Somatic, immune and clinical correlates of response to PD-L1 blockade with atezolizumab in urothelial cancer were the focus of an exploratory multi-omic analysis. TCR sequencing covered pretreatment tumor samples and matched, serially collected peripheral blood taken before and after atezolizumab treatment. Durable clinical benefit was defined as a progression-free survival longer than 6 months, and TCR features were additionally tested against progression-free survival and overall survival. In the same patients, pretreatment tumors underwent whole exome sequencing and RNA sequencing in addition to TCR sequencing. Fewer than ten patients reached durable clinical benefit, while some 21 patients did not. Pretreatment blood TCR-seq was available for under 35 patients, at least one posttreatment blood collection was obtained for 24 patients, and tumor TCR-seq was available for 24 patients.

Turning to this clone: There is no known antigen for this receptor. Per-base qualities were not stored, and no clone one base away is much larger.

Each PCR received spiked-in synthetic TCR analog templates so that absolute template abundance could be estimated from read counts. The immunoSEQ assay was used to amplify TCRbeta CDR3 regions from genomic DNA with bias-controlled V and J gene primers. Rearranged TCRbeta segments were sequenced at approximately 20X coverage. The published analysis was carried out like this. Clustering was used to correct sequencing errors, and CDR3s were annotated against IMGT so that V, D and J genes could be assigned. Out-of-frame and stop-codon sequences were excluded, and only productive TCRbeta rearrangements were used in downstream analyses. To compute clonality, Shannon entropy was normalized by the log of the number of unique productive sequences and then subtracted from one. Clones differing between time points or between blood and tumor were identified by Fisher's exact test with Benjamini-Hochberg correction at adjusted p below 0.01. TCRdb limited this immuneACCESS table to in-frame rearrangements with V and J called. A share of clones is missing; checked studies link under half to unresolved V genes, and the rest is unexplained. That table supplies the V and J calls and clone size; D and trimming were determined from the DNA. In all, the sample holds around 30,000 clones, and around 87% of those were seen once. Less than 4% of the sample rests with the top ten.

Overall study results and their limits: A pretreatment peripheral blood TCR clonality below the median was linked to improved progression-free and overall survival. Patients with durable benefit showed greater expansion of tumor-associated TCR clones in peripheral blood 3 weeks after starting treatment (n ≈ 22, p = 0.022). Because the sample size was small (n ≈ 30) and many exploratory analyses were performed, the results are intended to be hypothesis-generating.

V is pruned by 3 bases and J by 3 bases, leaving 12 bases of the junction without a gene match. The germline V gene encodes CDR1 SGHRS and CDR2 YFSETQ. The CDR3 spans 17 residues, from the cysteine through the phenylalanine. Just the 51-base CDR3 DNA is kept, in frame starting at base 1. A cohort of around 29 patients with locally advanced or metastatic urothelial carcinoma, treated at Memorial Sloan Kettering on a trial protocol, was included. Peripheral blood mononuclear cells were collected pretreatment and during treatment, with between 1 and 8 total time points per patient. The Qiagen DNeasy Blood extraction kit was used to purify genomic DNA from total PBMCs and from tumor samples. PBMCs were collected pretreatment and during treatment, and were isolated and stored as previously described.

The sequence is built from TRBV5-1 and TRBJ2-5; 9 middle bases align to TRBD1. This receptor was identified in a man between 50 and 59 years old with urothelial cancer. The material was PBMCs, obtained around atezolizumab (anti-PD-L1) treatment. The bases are TGCGCCAGCAGCTCCCGGGATGGGACAGGGAGGGAAGAGACCCAGTACTTC. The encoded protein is CASSSRDGTGREETQYF.